This T cell receptor (beta chain) is from a study of patients and donors after allogeneic stem cell transplantation. Points on this clonotype: A much larger clonotype is one base distant, so this may be a read error.

Germline CDR1 reads LGHNA; CDR2 reads YSLEER. The CDR3 has 16 residues. TCRdb analysed the RT-PCR reads with MiXCR anew, one entry per CDR3 protein. The sample carries 920,000 or so distinct CDR3 sequences, roughly 18% recorded once. V is TRBV4-3 and J is TRBJ1-2, with D possibly TRBD1 on 5 matching bases. The TCR originated in a human donor who was either an allogeneic HSCT recipient or a stem cell or donor lymphocyte infusion donor (not recorded which). It is not recorded whose cells these are; they may come from a transplant donor. The sample was blood, either unsorted or a sorted T cell fraction (not recorded which). This CDR3 reads CASSQAFSTATYGFTF. In DNA, the CDR3 is TGCGCCAGCAGCCAAGCTTTCTCGACAGCTACCTATGGCTTCACCTTC.